Reported below is one TCR beta chain. The target antigen is unknown. Method: immunoSEQ multiplex PCR; TCRdb's copy keeps in-frame clones and lacks some. Found here are around 60,000 clones, about 92% of them singletons; the top ten hold about 1.2%. This entry comes from a study of cytomegalovirus exposure and HLA in healthy donors. As for the study in general: It was reported in a later analysis that the same platform had been used for the 110 or so validation repertoires as for the 666 first-cohort repertoires.

The donors formed part of the roughly 120-subject validation cohort, distinct from the approximately 640-subject first cohort. Losses at the gene ends were 4 bases for V and 7 bases for J; bases not matched to a gene: 15. This CDR3 spans 17 amino acids. Germline V gene data show CDR1 as SGHAT and CDR2 as FQNNGV. The study's findings and limits: Cytomegalovirus-associated status was assigned to 150 or so TCR beta chains.

What was sequenced was PBMCs. The rearrangement uses TRBV11-2 and TRBJ2-1, with TRBD2 matching 8 bases. This clonotype was sampled from a woman under 30 in good health and CMV-seronegative. The CDR3 reads CASSSGHRREARNEQFF. The CDR3 nucleotides are TGTGCCAGCAGCTCGGGCCATAGGCGGGAGGCCCGAAATGAGCAGTTCTTC.